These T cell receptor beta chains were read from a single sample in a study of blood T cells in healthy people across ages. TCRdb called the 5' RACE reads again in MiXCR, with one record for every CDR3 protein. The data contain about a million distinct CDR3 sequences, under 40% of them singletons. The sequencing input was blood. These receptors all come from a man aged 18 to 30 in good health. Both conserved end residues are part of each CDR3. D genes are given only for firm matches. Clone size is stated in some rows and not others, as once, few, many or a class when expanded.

DNA: TGTGCCAGTTTGAGCCGGTCCTCCAATCAGCCCCAGCATTTT
CDR3: CASLSRSSNQPQHF
size: .
V: TRBV6-6
D: .
J: TRBJ1-5

DNA: TGTGCCAGCAGCTTAGTGGGCCGCCGGGGTGAAAAACTGTTTTTT
CDR3: CASSLVGRRGEKLFF
size: .
V: TRBV7-6
D: .
J: TRBJ1-4

DNA: TGCGCCAGCAGCATGGGACTAGCGGGGGTGTACCAAGAGACCCAGTACTTC
CDR3: CASSMGLAGVYQETQYF
size: few
V: TRBV5-1
D: TRBD2
J: TRBJ2-5

DNA: TGTGCCAGCGCACTGGGCCAATCGGATGAGCAGTTCTTC
CDR3: CASALGQSDEQFF
size: .
V: TRBV18
D: .
J: TRBJ2-1

DNA: TGCAGCGCTGAAATAGCCTTAGGCTACGAGCAGTACTTC
CDR3: CSAEIALGYEQYF
size: .
V: TRBV29-1
D: .
J: TRBJ2-7

DNA: TGTGCCAGCAGTGTCAGGGGAGGAGGCTATGGCTACACCTTC
CDR3: CASSVRGGGYGYTF
size: once
V: TRBV27
D: .
J: TRBJ1-2

DNA: TGTGCCAGCAGCTTTGGGACAGCGGAGCAGTACTTC
CDR3: CASSFGTAEQYF
size: .
V: TRBV11-1
D: TRBD1
J: TRBJ2-7

DNA: TGTGCCAGCAGCGTAGTCGGTCGGGCAGCCTACAATGAGCAGTTCTTC
CDR3: CASSVVGRAAYNEQFF
size: .
V: TRBV9
D: .
J: TRBJ2-1

DNA: TGTGCCAGCACCCAGGACGGGAATAGCAATCAGCCCCAGCATTTT
CDR3: CASTQDGNSNQPQHF
size: .
V: TRBV7-2
D: .
J: TRBJ1-5

DNA: TGCGCCAGCAGCTTGTTGGGTGTCTCCTACGAGCAGTACTTC
CDR3: CASSLLGVSYEQYF
size: many
V: TRBV5-1
D: .
J: TRBJ2-7

DNA: TGTGCCATCAGTGAGTCACAGGACAGGGGACACGAGCAGTACTTC
CDR3: CAISESQDRGHEQYF
size: .
V: TRBV10-3
D: TRBD1
J: TRBJ2-7

DNA: TGCGCCAGCAGCCAAACAGGACTAGCGGGAAACAATGAGCAGTACTTC
CDR3: CASSQTGLAGNNEQYF
size: .
V: TRBV4-1
D: TRBD2
J: TRBJ2-5

DNA: TGTGCCAGCACCGCAGCAGGAGACTACAACTATGGCTACACCTTC
CDR3: CASTAAGDYNYGYTF
size: few
V: TRBV7-9
D: .
J: TRBJ1-2

DNA: TGTGCCAGCAGCTTCTCCAACAGAGCCTACGAGCAGTACTTC
CDR3: CASSFSNRAYEQYF
size: few
V: TRBV7-9
D: .
J: TRBJ2-7

DNA: TGTGCCAGCAGTTTTATTCGAGGGCGGGTTTCACCCCTCCACTTT
CDR3: CASSFIRGRVSPLHF
size: .
V: TRBV27
D: .
J: TRBJ1-6

DNA: TGTGCCAGCAGCCGGGGACTAGCGGGGGGGATCACCTACAATGAGCAGTTCTTC
CDR3: CASSRGLAGGITYNEQFF
size: .
V: TRBV11-2
D: TRBD2
J: TRBJ2-1

DNA: TGTGCCAGCAGTTACTCGATGGGGGGAAACTACGAGCAGTACTTC
CDR3: CASSYSMGGNYEQYF
size: .
V: TRBV6-2/TRBV6-3
D: .
J: TRBJ2-7

DNA: TGTGCCATCAGTGTGGGTGAGGGCGCTTTCTTT
CDR3: CAISVGEGAFF
size: few
V: TRBV10-3
D: .
J: TRBJ1-1

DNA: TGTGCCAGCAGTTCTAAGGCGCGGTACACTGAAGCTTTCTTT
CDR3: CASSSKARYTEAFF
size: once
V: TRBV6-5
D: .
J: TRBJ1-1

DNA: TGTGCCAGCAGCTTGAGGGGTCGAATGGATCAGCCCCAGCATTTT
CDR3: CASSLRGRMDQPQHF
size: .
V: TRBV5-6
D: .
J: TRBJ1-5

DNA: TGTGCCAGCAGTGGGACAGGGAGGTACTATGGCTACACCTTC
CDR3: CASSGTGRYYGYTF
size: .
V: TRBV25-1
D: TRBD1
J: TRBJ1-2

DNA: TGCGCCAGCAGCTTGGAACAGGAGACCCGCTACGAGCAGTACTTC
CDR3: CASSLEQETRYEQYF
size: .
V: TRBV5-1
D: .
J: TRBJ2-7

DNA: TGTGCCAGCAGCGTAGAGTCGACGGAAGGGAAACTGTTTTTT
CDR3: CASSVESTEGKLFF
size: .
V: TRBV9
D: .
J: TRBJ1-4

DNA: TGTGCCAGCAGCTTAGTGATGTGGGGTACGCTGGGCACAGATACGCAGTATTTT
CDR3: CASSLVMWGTLGTDTQYF
size: .
V: TRBV11-2
D: .
J: TRBJ2-3

DNA: TGCGCCAGCAGCCAATATAGAGACAGGGGGTCGCTGAATGAGCAGTACTTC
CDR3: CASSQYRDRGSLNEQYF
size: .
V: TRBV5-1
D: TRBD1
J: TRBJ2-5

DNA: TGCAGCGTTGAAGATGGAGTGTACGGGGAGCTGTTTTTT
CDR3: CSVEDGVYGELFF
size: few
V: TRBV29-1
D: .
J: TRBJ2-2

DNA: TGTGCCAGCATCAAGGGACCCCTTATCGGCAATGAGCAGTTCTTC
CDR3: CASIKGPLIGNEQFF
size: few
V: TRBV7-9
D: .
J: TRBJ2-1

DNA: TGCGCCAGCAGCCTACAGGGAGTGGAGGATACGCAGTATTTT
CDR3: CASSLQGVEDTQYF
size: .
V: TRBV5-1
D: .
J: TRBJ2-3

DNA: TGTGCCAGCAGTTGGGTCAATGAGCAGTTCTTC
CDR3: CASSWVNEQFF
size: few
V: TRBV6-6
D: .
J: TRBJ2-1

DNA: TGTGCCAGCAGCGTATATCCAGCGGGGGGGCTCTCCACTAGCACAGATACGCAGTATTTT
CDR3: CASSVYPAGGLSTSTDTQYF
size: few
V: TRBV9
D: TRBD2
J: TRBJ2-3

DNA: TGCAGTGCTAGGGAGACAAGGAGGAACACTGAAGCTTTCTTT
CDR3: CSARETRRNTEAFF
size: few
V: TRBV20-1
D: .
J: TRBJ1-1

DNA: TGTGCCAGCAGCTTAGATTCACAGCCTCCCTATGGCTACACCTTC
CDR3: CASSLDSQPPYGYTF
size: .
V: TRBV7-9
D: .
J: TRBJ1-2

DNA: TGCAGTGCTAGAGACGGCAGCTCTGGAAACACCATATATTTT
CDR3: CSARDGSSGNTIYF
size: .
V: TRBV20-1
D: .
J: TRBJ1-3

DNA: TGTGCCAGCAGTTTTCGACTAGCGGGGGCCAGTAGCTCCTACAATGAGCAGTTCTTC
CDR3: CASSFRLAGASSSYNEQFF
size: .
V: TRBV12-3/TRBV12-4
D: TRBD2
J: TRBJ2-1

DNA: TGTGCCAGCAGGAGGGACAGGGGAGGGAACACTGAAGCTTTCTTT
CDR3: CASRRDRGGNTEAFF
size: .
V: TRBV2
D: TRBD1
J: TRBJ1-1

DNA: TGTGCCAGCAGCTACCCCCGGACAGGGAATGAAAAACTGTTTTTT
CDR3: CASSYPRTGNEKLFF
size: once
V: TRBV7-3
D: TRBD1
J: TRBJ1-4

DNA: TGTGCCAGCAGGGGGACAGGGGCGGTCTATGGCTACACCTTC
CDR3: CASRGTGAVYGYTF
size: few
V: TRBV6-1
D: TRBD1
J: TRBJ1-2

DNA: TGTGCCAGCAGTTCGATGATCGGGGAGCTGTTTTTT
CDR3: CASSSMIGELFF
size: .
V: TRBV27
D: .
J: TRBJ2-2

DNA: TGTGCCAGCACCGGTTCCGGGGGGAGCTCCTACAATGAGCAGTACTTC
CDR3: CASTGSGGSSYNEQYF
size: .
V: TRBV7-9
D: TRBD2
J: TRBJ2-7

DNA: TGTGCCAGCAGGGTAACAGGGAGGTCTACCTACGAGCAGTACTTC
CDR3: CASRVTGRSTYEQYF
size: few
V: TRBV6-2/TRBV6-3
D: .
J: TRBJ2-7

DNA: TGTGCCAGCCCCGCAACTGAAGCTTTCTTT
CDR3: CASPATEAFF
size: .
V: TRBV5-5
D: .
J: TRBJ1-1

DNA: TGTGCCAGCAGTTTAGGTAATAGCGGGGGTTCCTACAATGAGCAGTTCTTC
CDR3: CASSLGNSGGSYNEQFF
size: few
V: TRBV6-2/TRBV6-3
D: TRBD2
J: TRBJ2-1

DNA: TGTGCCAGCAGTTCGACAGGGTTTGGCTACACCTTC
CDR3: CASSSTGFGYTF
size: few
V: TRBV27
D: TRBD1
J: TRBJ1-2

DNA: TGTGCCAGCAGCTCCCAGGGGACCACAGATACGCAGTATTTT
CDR3: CASSSQGTTDTQYF
size: .
V: TRBV5-6
D: .
J: TRBJ2-3

DNA: TGTGCCAGCAGTCGAACAGGGAAGGCGAGACGAACTGAAGCTTTCTTT
CDR3: CASSRTGKARRTEAFF
size: .
V: TRBV6-5
D: .
J: TRBJ1-1

DNA: TGCGCCAGCAGCTTGACGGGGGCCATGAACACCGGGGAGCTGTTTTTT
CDR3: CASSLTGAMNTGELFF
size: .
V: TRBV5-1
D: .
J: TRBJ2-2

DNA: TGTGCCAGCAGTCATTGGGGGAATGAGCAGTTCTTC
CDR3: CASSHWGNEQFF
size: many
V: TRBV7-9
D: .
J: TRBJ2-1

DNA: TGCAGTGCTAAGGGCCCAGGGCGTTCCACAGATACGCAGTATTTT
CDR3: CSAKGPGRSTDTQYF
size: .
V: TRBV20-1
D: .
J: TRBJ2-3

DNA: TGTGCCAGCAGCTTGATCATCCATGAGCAGTACTTC
CDR3: CASSLIIHEQYF
size: .
V: TRBV5-6
D: .
J: TRBJ2-5

DNA: TGTGCCAGCAGTGGACTAGCGGGACAGCCCCAGCATTTT
CDR3: CASSGLAGQPQHF
size: .
V: TRBV6-1
D: .
J: TRBJ1-5

DNA: TGCGCCAGCAGCTTGACGGGGGCCTACTCCTACAATGAGCAGTTCTTC
CDR3: CASSLTGAYSYNEQFF
size: few
V: TRBV5-1
D: .
J: TRBJ2-1

DNA: TGTGCCAGCAGCCAAGATGTGGGGGAAGGATACAATGAGCAGTTCTTC
CDR3: CASSQDVGEGYNEQFF
size: few
V: TRBV3-1
D: .
J: TRBJ2-1

DNA: TGCGCCAGCAGCTTGGAGGACACCCCCTACAATGAGCAGTACTTC
CDR3: CASSLEDTPYNEQYF
size: .
V: TRBV5-1
D: .
J: TRBJ2-7

DNA: TGCAGCGGTTGGCCTCTAGGGGGGAACAATGAGCAGTTCTTC
CDR3: CSGWPLGGNNEQFF
size: .
V: TRBV29-1
D: .
J: TRBJ2-1

DNA: TGTGCCAGCAGCGAGGGACGGTTCACTGAAGCTTTCTTT
CDR3: CASSEGRFTEAFF
size: few
V: TRBV27
D: .
J: TRBJ1-1

DNA: TGTGCCAGCAGCTTAGACTTACAGGGACCCGGGGAGCTGTTTTTT
CDR3: CASSLDLQGPGELFF
size: few
V: TRBV7-2
D: .
J: TRBJ2-2

DNA: TGTGCCAGCAGTTCCCGCGGGGGTAATGAAAAACTGTTTTTT
CDR3: CASSSRGGNEKLFF
size: .
V: TRBV6-5
D: .
J: TRBJ1-4

DNA: TGTGCCAGCAGCTTAGGTCATCGGTCCCCAGCTTTCTTT
CDR3: CASSLGHRSPAFF
size: .
V: TRBV7-9
D: .
J: TRBJ1-1

DNA: TGTGCCAGCAGTTACTCCGCGCCGACAGGCCTGGGCACTGAAGCTTTCTTT
CDR3: CASSYSAPTGLGTEAFF
size: few
V: TRBV6-2/TRBV6-3
D: .
J: TRBJ1-1

DNA: TGCAGCGTTGGCCCACTCCAATGCAGGTACTTC
CDR3: CSVGPLQCRYF
size: .
V: TRBV29-1
D: .
J: TRBJ2-4